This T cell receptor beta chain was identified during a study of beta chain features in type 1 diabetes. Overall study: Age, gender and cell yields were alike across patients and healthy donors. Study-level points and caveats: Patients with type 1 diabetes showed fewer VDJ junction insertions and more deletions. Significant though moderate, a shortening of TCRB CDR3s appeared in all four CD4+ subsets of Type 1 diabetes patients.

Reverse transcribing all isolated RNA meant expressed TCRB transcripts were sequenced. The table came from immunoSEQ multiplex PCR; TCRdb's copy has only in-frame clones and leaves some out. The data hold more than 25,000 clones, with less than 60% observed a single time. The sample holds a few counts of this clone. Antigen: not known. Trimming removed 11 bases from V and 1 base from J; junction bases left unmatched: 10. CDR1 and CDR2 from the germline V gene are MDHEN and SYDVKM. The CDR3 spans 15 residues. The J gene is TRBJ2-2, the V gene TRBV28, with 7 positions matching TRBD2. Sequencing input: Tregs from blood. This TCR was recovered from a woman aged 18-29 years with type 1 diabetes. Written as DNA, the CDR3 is TGTGCCGTTAATACGGCTAGCGGGAACACCGGGGAGCTGTTTTTT. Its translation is CAVNTASGNTGELFF.